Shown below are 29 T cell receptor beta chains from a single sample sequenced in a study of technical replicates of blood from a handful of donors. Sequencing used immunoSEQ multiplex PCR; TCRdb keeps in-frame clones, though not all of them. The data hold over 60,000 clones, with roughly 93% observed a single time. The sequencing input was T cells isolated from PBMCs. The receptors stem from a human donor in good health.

CDR3 nucleotide sequence: TGTGCCAGCACTAACTTTGACGGGGGCAATCAGCCCCAGCATTTT. Its translation is CASTNFDGGNQPQHF. The genes are TRBV6-1 and TRBJ1-5; D is ambiguous. This CDR3 is built from 15 residues. The V and J ends lost 7 bases and 2 bases respectively, with 15 bases between them. The germline gives CDR1 MNHNS, CDR2 SASEGT.

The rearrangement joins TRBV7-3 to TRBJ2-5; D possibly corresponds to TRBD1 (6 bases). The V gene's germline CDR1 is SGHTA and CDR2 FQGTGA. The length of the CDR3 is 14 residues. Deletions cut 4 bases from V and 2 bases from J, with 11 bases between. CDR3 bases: TGTGCCAGCAGCTCTGGGGGCCGACAAGAGACCCAGTACTTC. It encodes CASSSGGRQETQYF.

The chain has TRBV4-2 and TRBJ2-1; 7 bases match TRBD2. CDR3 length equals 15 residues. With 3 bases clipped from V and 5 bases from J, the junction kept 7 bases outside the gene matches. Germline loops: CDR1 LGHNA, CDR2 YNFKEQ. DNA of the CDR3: TGTGCCAGCAGCCATCGGGACTACGAGAACAATGAGCAGTTCTTC. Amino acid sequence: CASSHRDYENNEQFF.

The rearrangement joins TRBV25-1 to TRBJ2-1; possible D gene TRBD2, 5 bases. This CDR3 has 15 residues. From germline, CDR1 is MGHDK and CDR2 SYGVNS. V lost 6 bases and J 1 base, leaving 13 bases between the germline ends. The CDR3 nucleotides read TGTGCCAGCAGCTACCGGACTGTATCCTACAATGAGCAGTTCTTC. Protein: CASSYRTVSYNEQFF.

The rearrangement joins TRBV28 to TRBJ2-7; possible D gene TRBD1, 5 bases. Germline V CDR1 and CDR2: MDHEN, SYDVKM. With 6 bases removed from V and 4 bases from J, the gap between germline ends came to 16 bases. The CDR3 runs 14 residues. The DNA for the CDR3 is TGTGCCAGCAGGGGGCGCCCCGAGGTATACGAGCAGTACTTC. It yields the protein CASRGRPEVYEQYF. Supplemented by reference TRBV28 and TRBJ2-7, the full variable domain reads DVKVTQSSRYLVKRTGEKVFLECVQDMDHENMFWYRQDPGLGLRLIYFSYDVKMKEKGDIPEGYSVSREKKERFSLILESASTNQTSMYLCASRGRPEVYEQYFGPGTRLTVT.

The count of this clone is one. The CDR3 loop is CASSENWGTGFTEQYF. The CDR3, as DNA: TGTGCCAGCAGTGAAAATTGGGGGACAGGGTTTACCGAGCAGTACTTC. The chain carries TRBV6-1 and TRBJ2-7, with 9 nucleotides matching TRBD1. Looked up from germline, CDR1 is MNHNS and CDR2 is SASEGT. The CDR3 is 16 residues long. The trim removed 2 bases at V and 6 bases at J, leaving 11 bases unmatched.

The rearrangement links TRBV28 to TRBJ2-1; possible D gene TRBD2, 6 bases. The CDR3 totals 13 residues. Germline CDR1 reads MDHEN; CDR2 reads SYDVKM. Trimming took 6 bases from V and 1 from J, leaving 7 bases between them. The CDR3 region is CASRGLSYNEQFF. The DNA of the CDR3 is TGTGCCAGCAGGGGACTTTCCTACAATGAGCAGTTCTTC.

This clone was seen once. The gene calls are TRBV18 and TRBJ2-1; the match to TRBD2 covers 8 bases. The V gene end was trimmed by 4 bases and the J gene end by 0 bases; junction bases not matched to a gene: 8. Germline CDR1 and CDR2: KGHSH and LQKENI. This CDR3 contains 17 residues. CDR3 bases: TGTGCCAGCTCACGTCTGCGGGAGGATTCCTCCTACAATGAGCAGTTCTTC. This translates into CASSRLREDSSYNEQFF. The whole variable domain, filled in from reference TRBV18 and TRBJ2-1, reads NAGVMQNPRHLVRRRGQEARLRCSPMKGHSHVYWYRQLPEEGLKFMVYLQKENIIDESGMPKERFSAEFPKEGPSILRIQQVVRGDSAAYFCASSRLREDSSYNEQFFGPGTRLTVL.

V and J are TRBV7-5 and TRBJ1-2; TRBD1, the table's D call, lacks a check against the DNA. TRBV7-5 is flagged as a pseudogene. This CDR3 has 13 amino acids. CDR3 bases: TGTGTCAGAAGCGGACAGGACGGGAATGGCTACACCTTC. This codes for CVRSGQDGNGYTF.

For the CDR3, the DNA is TGTGCCAGCAGTGAGGACTTCGGGAGGGCCTACAATGAGCAGTTCTTC. As protein: CASSEDFGRAYNEQFF. V and J are TRBV6-4 and TRBJ2-1; 8 bases are shared with TRBD2. CDR3 length equals 16 residues. Looked up from germline, CDR1 is MRHNA and CDR2 is SNTAGT. The V and J ends lost 3 bases and 2 bases, in that order; junction bases with no gene match: 6.

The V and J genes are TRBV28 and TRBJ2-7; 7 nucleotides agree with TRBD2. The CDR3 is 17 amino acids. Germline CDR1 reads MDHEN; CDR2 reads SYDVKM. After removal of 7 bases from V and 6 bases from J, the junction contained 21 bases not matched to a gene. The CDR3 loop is CASTSELAGGRAFEQYF. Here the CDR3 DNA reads TGTGCCAGCACCTCGGAGTTGGCCGGGGGGAGGGCCTTCGAGCAGTACTTC. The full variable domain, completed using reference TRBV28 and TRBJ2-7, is DVKVTQSSRYLVKRTGEKVFLECVQDMDHENMFWYRQDPGLGLRLIYFSYDVKMKEKGDIPEGYSVSREKKERFSLILESASTNQTSMYLCASTSELAGGRAFEQYFGPGTRLTVT.

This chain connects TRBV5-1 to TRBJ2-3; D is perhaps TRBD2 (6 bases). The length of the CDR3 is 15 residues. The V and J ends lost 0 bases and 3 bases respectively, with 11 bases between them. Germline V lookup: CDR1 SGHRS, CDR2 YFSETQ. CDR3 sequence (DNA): TGCGCCAGCAGCTTGGACGGGAGTTCGACAGATACGCAGTATTTT. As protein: CASSLDGSSTDTQYF.

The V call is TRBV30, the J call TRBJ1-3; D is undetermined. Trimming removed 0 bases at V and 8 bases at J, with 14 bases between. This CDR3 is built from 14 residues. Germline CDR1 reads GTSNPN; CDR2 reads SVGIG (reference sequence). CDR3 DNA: TGTGCCTGGAGTGTTGGGTCAGATCGGGACACCATATATTTT. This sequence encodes CAWSVGSDRDTIYF.

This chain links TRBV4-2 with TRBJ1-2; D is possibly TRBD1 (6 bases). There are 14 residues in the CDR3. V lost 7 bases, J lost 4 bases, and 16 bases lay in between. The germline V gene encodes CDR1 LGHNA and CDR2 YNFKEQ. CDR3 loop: CASNVGRGSYGYTF. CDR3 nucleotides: TGTGCCAGCAATGTGGGCAGGGGATCCTATGGCTACACCTTC.

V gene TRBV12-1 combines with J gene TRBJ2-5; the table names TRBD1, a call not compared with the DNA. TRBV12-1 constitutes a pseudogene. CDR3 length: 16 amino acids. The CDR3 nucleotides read TGTGCCAGCAGCCCCCGCGTTGACAGCGACTCGGGGACCCAGTACTTC. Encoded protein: CASSPRVDSDSGTQYF.

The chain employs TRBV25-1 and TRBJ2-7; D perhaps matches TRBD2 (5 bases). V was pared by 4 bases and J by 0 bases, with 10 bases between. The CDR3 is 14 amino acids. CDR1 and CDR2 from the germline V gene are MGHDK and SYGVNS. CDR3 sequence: CASSGEISSYEQYF. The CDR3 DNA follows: TGTGCCAGCAGTGGGGAGATTAGCTCCTACGAGCAGTACTTC.

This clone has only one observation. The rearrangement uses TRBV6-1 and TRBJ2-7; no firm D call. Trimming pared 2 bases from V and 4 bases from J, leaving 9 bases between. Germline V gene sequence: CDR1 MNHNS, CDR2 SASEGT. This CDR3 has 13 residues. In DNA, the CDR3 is TGTGCCAGCAGTGAACTAACCGTGTACGAGCAGTACTTC. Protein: CASSELTVYEQYF.

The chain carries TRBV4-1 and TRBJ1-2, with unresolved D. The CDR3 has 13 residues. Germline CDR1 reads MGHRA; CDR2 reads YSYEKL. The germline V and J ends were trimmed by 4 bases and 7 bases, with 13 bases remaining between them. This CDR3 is CASSPTQNFGYTF. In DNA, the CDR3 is TGCGCCAGCAGCCCAACACAGAATTTTGGCTACACCTTC.

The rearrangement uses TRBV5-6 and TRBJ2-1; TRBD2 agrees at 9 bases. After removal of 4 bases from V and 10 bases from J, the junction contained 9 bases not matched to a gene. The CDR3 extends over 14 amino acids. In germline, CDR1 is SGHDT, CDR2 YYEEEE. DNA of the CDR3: TGTGCCAGCAGCGGGGGACTAGCAGCCAGGGAGCAGTTCTTC. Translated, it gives CASSGGLAAREQFF.

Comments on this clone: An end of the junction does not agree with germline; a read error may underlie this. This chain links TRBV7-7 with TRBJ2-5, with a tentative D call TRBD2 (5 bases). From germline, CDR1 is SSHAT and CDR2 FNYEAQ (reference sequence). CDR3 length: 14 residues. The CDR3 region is CASSLQSLGETQYF. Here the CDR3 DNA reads TGTGCTAGCAGCTTACAGTCACTAGGGGAGACCCAGTACTTC.

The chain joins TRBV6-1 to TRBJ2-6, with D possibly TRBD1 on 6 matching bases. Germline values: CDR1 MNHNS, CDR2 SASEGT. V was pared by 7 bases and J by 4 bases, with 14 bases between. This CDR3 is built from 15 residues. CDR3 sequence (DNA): TGTGCCAGCAAGGACAGCGAAGCCGGGGCCAACGTCCTGACTTTC. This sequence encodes CASKDSEAGANVLTF.

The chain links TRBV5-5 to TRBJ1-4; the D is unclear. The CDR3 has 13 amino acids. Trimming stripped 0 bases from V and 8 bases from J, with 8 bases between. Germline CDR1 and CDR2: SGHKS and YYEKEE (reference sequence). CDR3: CASSLVGGEKLFF. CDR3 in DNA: TGTGCCAGCAGCTTGGTCGGAGGCGAAAAACTGTTTTTT.

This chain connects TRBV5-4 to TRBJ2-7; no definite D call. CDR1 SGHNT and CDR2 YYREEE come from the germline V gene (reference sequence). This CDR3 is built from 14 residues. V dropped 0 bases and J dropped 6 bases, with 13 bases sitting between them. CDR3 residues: CASSLDWQVSEQYF. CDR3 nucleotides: TGTGCCAGCAGCTTGGATTGGCAGGTCTCCGAGCAGTACTTC.

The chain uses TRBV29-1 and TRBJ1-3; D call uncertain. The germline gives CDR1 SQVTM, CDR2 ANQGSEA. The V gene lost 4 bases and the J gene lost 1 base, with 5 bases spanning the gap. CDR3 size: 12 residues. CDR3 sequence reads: CSVGVSGNTIYF. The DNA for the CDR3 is TGCAGCGTTGGAGTATCTGGAAACACCATATATTTT.

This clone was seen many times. In nucleotides, the CDR3 is TGTGCCAGCTCACCAACAGTACACGTCACTGAAGCTTTCTTT. Residues: CASSPTVHVTEAFF. The chain couples TRBV18 to TRBJ1-1; D call uncertain. The CDR3 is made up of 14 amino acids. Germline V gene lookup returns CDR1 KGHSH and CDR2 LQKENI. V was clipped by 2 bases and J by 4 bases, with 11 bases between them. The whole variable domain, filled in from reference TRBV18 and TRBJ1-1, reads NAGVMQNPRHLVRRRGQEARLRCSPMKGHSHVYWYRQLPEEGLKFMVYLQKENIIDESGMPKERFSAEFPKEGPSILRIQQVVRGDSAAYFCASSPTVHVTEAFFGQGTRLTVV.

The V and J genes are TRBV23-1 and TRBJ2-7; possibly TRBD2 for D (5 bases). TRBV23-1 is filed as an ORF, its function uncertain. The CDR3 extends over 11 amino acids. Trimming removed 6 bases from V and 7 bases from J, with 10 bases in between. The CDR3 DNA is TGCGCCAGCAGCCCTCGGGAAGAGCAGTACTTC. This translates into CASSPREEQYF.

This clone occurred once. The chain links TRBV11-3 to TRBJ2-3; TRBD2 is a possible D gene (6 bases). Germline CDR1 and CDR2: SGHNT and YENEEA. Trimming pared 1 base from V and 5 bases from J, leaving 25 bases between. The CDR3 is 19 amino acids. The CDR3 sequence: CASSLALRGLGSWGDTQYF. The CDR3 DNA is TGTGCCAGCAGCTTAGCACTGCGGGGCCTAGGTAGCTGGGGAGATACGCAGTATTTT.

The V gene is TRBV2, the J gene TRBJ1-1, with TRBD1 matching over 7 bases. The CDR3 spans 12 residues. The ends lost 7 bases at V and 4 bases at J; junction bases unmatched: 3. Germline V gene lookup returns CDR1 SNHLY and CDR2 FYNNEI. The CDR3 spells CASTAGGTEAFF. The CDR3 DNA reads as TGTGCCAGCACCGCAGGGGGCACTGAAGCTTTCTTT.

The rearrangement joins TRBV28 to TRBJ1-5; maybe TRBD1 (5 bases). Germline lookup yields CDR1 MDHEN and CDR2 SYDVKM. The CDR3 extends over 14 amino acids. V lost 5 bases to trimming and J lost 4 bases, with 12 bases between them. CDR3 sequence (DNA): TGTGCCAGCAGTCCCCTGACAGTAAATCAGCCCCAGCATTTT. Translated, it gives CASSPLTVNQPQHF. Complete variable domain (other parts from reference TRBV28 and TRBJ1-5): DVKVTQSSRYLVKRTGEKVFLECVQDMDHENMFWYRQDPGLGLRLIYFSYDVKMKEKGDIPEGYSVSREKKERFSLILESASTNQTSMYLCASSPLTVNQPQHFGDGTRLSIL.